This TCR beta chain was documented in a study of T cell changes during pregnancy in multiple sclerosis. The germline V gene has CDR1 SGHAT and CDR2 FQNNGV. The CDR3 totals 15 residues. Losses at the gene ends were 3 bases for V and 1 base for J; bases not matched to a gene: 3. The protocol was immunoSEQ multiplex PCR, while the TCRdb copy is restricted to in-frame clones and leaves out a portion. The data hold roughly 42,000 clones, with less than 90% observed a single time. This clonotype originated in a female donor with multiple sclerosis, enrolled in a pregnancy study. The sequenced sample was CD4+ T cells from peripheral blood mononuclear cells, obtained in the second trimester of pregnancy. This chain joins TRBV11-2 and TRBJ2-4; TRBD2 aligns across 7 bases. The CDR3 is CASSFRGDAKNIQYF. The CDR3 DNA reads as TGTGCCAGCAGCTTTCGGGGGGACGCCAAAAACATTCAGTACTTC.